This T cell receptor (beta chain) was observed in a study of T cell responses to AZD1222 COVID-19 vaccine. Study results and caveats: Spike-wide vaccine-associated CD4 TCRs dominated at 160-218 and 743-854.

Measured with immunoSEQ multiplex PCR; TCRdb has only the in-frame clones, and not every one. The table records under 150,000 clones, almost 90% of them present only once. There are a few counts of this clone. What it recognizes is unknown. V was clipped by 6 bases and J by 2 bases, with 10 bases between them. The CDR3 has 15 residues. The germline CDR1 and CDR2 sequences are KGHDR and SFDVKD. The specimen was peripheral blood, collected 28 days after the second AZD1222 dose. The clonotype originates from an adult who received the AZD1222 COVID-19 vaccine. The chain has TRBV24-1 and TRBJ2-6; TRBD1 is a possible D gene (6 bases). The CDR3 spells CATSMAGAGANVLTF. The CDR3 DNA sequence: TGTGCCACCAGTATGGCAGGGGCTGGGGCCAACGTCCTGACTTTC.